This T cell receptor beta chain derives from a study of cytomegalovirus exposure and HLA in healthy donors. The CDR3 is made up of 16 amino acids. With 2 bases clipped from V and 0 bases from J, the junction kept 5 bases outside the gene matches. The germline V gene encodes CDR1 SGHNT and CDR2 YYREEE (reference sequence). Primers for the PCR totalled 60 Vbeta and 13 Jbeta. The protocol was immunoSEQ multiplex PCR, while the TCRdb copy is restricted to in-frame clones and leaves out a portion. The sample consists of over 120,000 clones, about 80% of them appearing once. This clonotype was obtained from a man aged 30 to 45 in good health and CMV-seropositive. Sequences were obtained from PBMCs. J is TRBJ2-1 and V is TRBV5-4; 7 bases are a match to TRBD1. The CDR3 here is CASSLGQASSYNEQFF. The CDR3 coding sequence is TGTGCCAGCAGCTTAGGACAGGCAAGCTCCTACAATGAGCAGTTCTTC.